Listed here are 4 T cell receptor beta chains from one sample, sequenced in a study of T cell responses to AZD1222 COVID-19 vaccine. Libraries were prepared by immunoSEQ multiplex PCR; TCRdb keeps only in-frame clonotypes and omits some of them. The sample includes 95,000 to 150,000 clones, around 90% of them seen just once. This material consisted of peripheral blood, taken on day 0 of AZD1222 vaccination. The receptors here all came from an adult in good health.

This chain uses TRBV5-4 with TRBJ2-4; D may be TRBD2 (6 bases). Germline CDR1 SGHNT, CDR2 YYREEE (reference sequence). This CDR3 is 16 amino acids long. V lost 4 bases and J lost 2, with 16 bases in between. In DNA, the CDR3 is TGTGCCAGCAGCGACGGGACTTTTGTCCCCAAAAACATTCAGTACTTC. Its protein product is CASSDGTFVPKNIQYF.

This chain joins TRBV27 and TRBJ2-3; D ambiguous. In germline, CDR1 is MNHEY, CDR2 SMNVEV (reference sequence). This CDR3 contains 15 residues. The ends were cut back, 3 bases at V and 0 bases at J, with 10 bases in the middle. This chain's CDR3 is CASSFRTVSTDTQYF. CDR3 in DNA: TGTGCCAGCAGTTTCCGGACGGTTAGCACAGATACGCAGTATTTT.

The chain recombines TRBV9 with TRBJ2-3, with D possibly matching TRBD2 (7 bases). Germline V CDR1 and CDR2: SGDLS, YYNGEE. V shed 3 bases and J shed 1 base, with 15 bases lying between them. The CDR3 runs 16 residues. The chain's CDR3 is CASSASGAGGTDTQYF. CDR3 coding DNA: TGTGCCAGCAGCGCTAGCGGAGCAGGGGGCACAGATACGCAGTATTTT. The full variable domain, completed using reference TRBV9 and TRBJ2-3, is DSGVTQTPKHLITATGQRVTLRCSPRSGDLSVYWYQQSLDQGLQFLIQYYNGEERAKGNILERFSAQQFPDLHSELNLSSLELGDSALYFCASSASGAGGTDTQYFGPGTRLTVL.

DNA for the CDR3: TGTGCCAGCTGCGGAGACCCTAGGCCCGGGGAGCTGTTTTTT. It translates to CASCGDPRPGELFF. V usage is TRBV6-5 and J usage is TRBJ2-2; D gene unclear. Per the germline V gene, CDR1 is MNHEY and CDR2 is SVGAGI. The V end lost 8 bases, the J end lost 6 bases, and 16 bases lay between the germline ends. The CDR3 has 14 residues.